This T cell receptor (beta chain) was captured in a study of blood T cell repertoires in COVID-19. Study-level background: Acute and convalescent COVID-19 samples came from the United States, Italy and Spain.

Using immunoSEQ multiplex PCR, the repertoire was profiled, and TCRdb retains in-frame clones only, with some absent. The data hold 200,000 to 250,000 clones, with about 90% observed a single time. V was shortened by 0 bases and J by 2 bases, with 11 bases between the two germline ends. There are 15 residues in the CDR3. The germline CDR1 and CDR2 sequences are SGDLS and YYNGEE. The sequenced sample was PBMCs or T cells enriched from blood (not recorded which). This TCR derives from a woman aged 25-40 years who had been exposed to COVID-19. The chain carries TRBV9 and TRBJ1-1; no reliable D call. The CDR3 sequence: CASSVDLRVNTEAFF. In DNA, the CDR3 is TGTGCCAGCAGCGTAGATCTCCGCGTTAACACTGAAGCTTTCTTT.